These T cell receptor beta chains were read from a single sample in a study of T-cell memory formation after mild COVID-19. TCRdb re-analysed the 5' RACE reads in MiXCR, keeping a single row per CDR3 protein. Among approximately 560,000 distinct CDR3 sequences listed, around 16% were seen once. The sequenced sample was PBMCs or a T cell subset sorted from them (not recorded which). Receptor source: an adult woman who had mild COVID-19 (a few samples of this study predate the infection). Cell type and time point are not known. CDR3s include the opening cysteine and the closing phenylalanine or tryptophan. D genes are given only for firm matches. Some rows mark clone size as missing; the rest say once, few, many or name a class of expanded clone.

.	TRBV9	TRBD1	TRBJ1-1	CASSVGAGGIEAFF	TGTGCCAGCAGCGTAGGGGCAGGGGGTATTGAAGCTTTCTTT
.	TRBV5-5	TRBD1	TRBJ1-5	CASSPTGVSNKPQHF	TGTGCCAGCAGCCCAACAGGGGTCTCCAATAAGCCCCAGCATTTT
.	TRBV7-2	TRBD2	TRBJ2-1	CASSRTFWGLAGRSSYNEQFF	TGTGCCAGCAGCCGTACTTTTTGGGGACTAGCGGGGAGAAGCTCCTACAATGAGCAGTTCTTC
many	TRBV7-6	.	TRBJ2-1	CASSLFPIEQFF	TGTGCCAGCAGCTTATTTCCTATCGAGCAGTTCTTC
few	TRBV7-2	.	TRBJ2-1	CASSEGRDSSYNEQFF	TGTGCCAGCAGCGAAGGGAGGGACAGCTCCTACAATGAGCAGTTCTTC
few	TRBV24-1	.	TRBJ1-4	CATSDPGRGDSEKLFF	TGTGCCACCAGTGACCCGGGGCGAGGAGATTCCGAAAAACTGTTTTTT
few	TRBV28	.	TRBJ1-4	CASSLWYREESEKLFF	TGTGCCAGCAGTCTTTGGTACAGGGAGGAGAGTGAAAAACTGTTTTTT
many	TRBV25-1	.	TRBJ2-7	CASSGEQYF	TGTGCCAGCAGTGGAGAGCAGTACTTC
.	TRBV29-1	.	TRBJ2-5	CSVEREQETQYF	TGCAGCGTTGAGCGAGAACAAGAGACCCAGTACTTC
.	TRBV28	TRBD1	TRBJ2-7	CASTNPGTAYEQYF	TGTGCCAGCACCAACCCCGGGACAGCCTACGAGCAGTACTTC
.	TRBV7-8	TRBD2	TRBJ2-1	CASSLVDPTGGRIRNEQFF	TGTGCCAGCAGCTTAGTTGATCCGACGGGGGGGCGAATTAGGAATGAGCAGTTCTTC
few	TRBV2	TRBD1	TRBJ2-7	CAKDRVQGSYEQYF	TGTGCCAAGGACAGGGTTCAAGGCTCCTACGAGCAGTACTTC
few	TRBV4-1	.	TRBJ1-2	CASSQFPVEAGVYGYTF	TGCGCCAGCAGCCAATTCCCTGTGGAGGCAGGGGTCTATGGCTACACCTTC
few	TRBV18	TRBD2	TRBJ2-3	CASSQTSDPSTDTQYF	TGTGCCAGCTCACAGACTAGCGACCCCAGCACAGATACGCAGTATTTT
.	TRBV20-1	TRBD1	TRBJ1-2	CSAPPGTGYQDGYTF	TGCAGTGCTCCTCCCGGGACAGGTTACCAAGATGGCTACACCTTC
.	TRBV20-1	TRBD1	TRBJ1-2	CSAGQGLGGYTF	TGCAGTGCCGGACAGGGTCTAGGAGGCTACACCTTC
few	TRBV6-5	TRBD1	TRBJ2-3	CASSYIGTGTDTQYF	TGTGCCAGCAGTTACATCGGGACAGGCACAGATACGCAGTATTTT
few	TRBV6-2/TRBV6-3	.	TRBJ2-7	CASKQEGSSYEQYF	TGTGCCAGCAAACAAGAGGGGAGCTCCTACGAGCAGTACTTC
once	TRBV10-1	.	TRBJ1-1	CARKRRGRTEAFF	TGCGCCAGAAAACGCAGGGGAAGGACTGAAGCTTTCTTT
few	TRBV3-1	TRBD2	TRBJ2-1	CASSQAMLAGKRYNEQFF	TGTGCCAGCAGCCAAGCTATGCTAGCGGGGAAACGTTACAATGAGCAGTTCTTC
.	TRBV6-6	TRBD1	TRBJ1-2	CASSYAGDSEGYGYTF	TGTGCCAGCAGTTACGCCGGGGACAGTGAGGGCTATGGCTACACCTTC
few	TRBV30	.	TRBJ2-1	CAWGNNEQFF	TGTGCCTGGGGAAACAATGAGCAGTTCTTC
few	TRBV24-1	.	TRBJ1-5	CATRGGKVGVQPQHF	TGTGCCACCAGGGGGGGGAAGGTGGGAGTTCAGCCCCAGCATTTT
few	TRBV9	TRBD1	TRBJ1-2	CASSDGDRSPSNYGYTF	TGTGCCAGCAGCGACGGGGACAGGAGCCCATCTAACTATGGCTACACCTTC
.	TRBV19	TRBD1	TRBJ2-1	CASGQGFGVGEQFF	TGTGCCAGCGGACAGGGGTTTGGAGTGGGTGAGCAGTTCTTC
few	TRBV10-3	.	TRBJ1-2	CATQQANYGYTF	TGTGCCACCCAACAAGCTAACTATGGCTACACCTTC
.	TRBV11-1	.	TRBJ2-1	CASSMTGSSYNEQFF	TGTGCCAGCAGCATGACAGGCAGCTCCTACAATGAGCAGTTCTTC
few	TRBV7-9	.	TRBJ2-1	CASSLRAATYNEQFF	TGTGCCAGCAGCTTGAGGGCGGCAACCTACAATGAGCAGTTCTTC
many	TRBV7-3	TRBD1	TRBJ2-2	CASSRTGGWAGELFF	TGTGCCAGCAGCCGAACAGGGGGCTGGGCCGGGGAGCTGTTTTTT
many	TRBV7-9	.	TRBJ2-7	CASSARDGGRFYEQYF	TGTGCCAGCAGCGCCCGGGATGGGGGGAGGTTCTACGAGCAGTACTTC
few	TRBV30	TRBD1	TRBJ1-1	CAWSVTGAEAFF	TGTGCCTGGAGTGTAACAGGGGCTGAAGCTTTCTTT
.	TRBV6-5	.	TRBJ2-1	CASSYSRWSASSYNEQFF	TGTGCCAGCAGTTACTCGCGTTGGAGCGCCAGCTCCTACAATGAGCAGTTCTTC
few	TRBV5-1	.	TRBJ2-1	CASSLVPRADNEQFF	TGCGCCAGCAGCTTGGTTCCTAGGGCGGACAATGAGCAGTTCTTC
few	TRBV20-1	TRBD1	TRBJ2-6	CSASPGTGGSGANVLTF	TGCAGTGCTAGTCCGGGGACAGGGGGCTCTGGGGCCAACGTCCTGACTTTC
.	TRBV6-5	.	TRBJ1-6	CASSSSRGIPNSPLHF	TGTGCCAGCAGCTCCTCGAGGGGTATACCCAATTCACCCCTCCACTTT
few	TRBV20-1	.	TRBJ2-1	CSAKAGPGTYNEQFF	TGCAGTGCTAAAGCCGGACCTGGCACCTACAATGAGCAGTTCTTC
once	TRBV27	.	TRBJ2-3	CASGKGSTDTQYF	TGTGCCAGCGGTAAGGGTAGCACAGATACGCAGTATTTT
.	TRBV3-1	.	TRBJ2-2	CASARLGELFF	TGTGCCAGCGCCAGACTCGGGGAGCTGTTTTTT
.	TRBV6-1	.	TRBJ1-1	CASSAFRTRPEAFF	TGTGCCAGCAGTGCCTTTAGGACCCGGCCCGAAGCTTTCTTT
.	TRBV7-9	.	TRBJ2-7	CASSLGAQPVYEQYF	TGTGCCAGCAGCCTAGGGGCGCAGCCCGTCTACGAGCAGTACTTC
.	TRBV20-1	TRBD2	TRBJ2-1	CSARKGTSGAYNEQFF	TGCAGTGCTAGAAAAGGGACTAGCGGAGCCTACAATGAGCAGTTCTTC
few	TRBV12-3/TRBV12-4	.	TRBJ2-4	CASSFLSPRAKNIQYF	TGTGCCAGCAGTTTTTTATCTCCCCGGGCCAAAAACATTCAGTACTTC
.	TRBV19	TRBD1	TRBJ2-3	CASSWDRYSDTQYF	TGTGCCAGTAGTTGGGACAGATATTCAGATACGCAGTATTTT
.	TRBV7-9	TRBD2	TRBJ2-5	CASSLLNLKVAGETQYF	TGTGCCAGCAGCTTATTGAACCTAAAGGTAGCGGGAGAGACCCAGTACTTC
.	TRBV6-2/TRBV6-3	.	TRBJ1-1	CASSPKGDIFTEAFF	TGTGCCAGCAGTCCCAAAGGGGACATATTCACTGAAGCTTTCTTT